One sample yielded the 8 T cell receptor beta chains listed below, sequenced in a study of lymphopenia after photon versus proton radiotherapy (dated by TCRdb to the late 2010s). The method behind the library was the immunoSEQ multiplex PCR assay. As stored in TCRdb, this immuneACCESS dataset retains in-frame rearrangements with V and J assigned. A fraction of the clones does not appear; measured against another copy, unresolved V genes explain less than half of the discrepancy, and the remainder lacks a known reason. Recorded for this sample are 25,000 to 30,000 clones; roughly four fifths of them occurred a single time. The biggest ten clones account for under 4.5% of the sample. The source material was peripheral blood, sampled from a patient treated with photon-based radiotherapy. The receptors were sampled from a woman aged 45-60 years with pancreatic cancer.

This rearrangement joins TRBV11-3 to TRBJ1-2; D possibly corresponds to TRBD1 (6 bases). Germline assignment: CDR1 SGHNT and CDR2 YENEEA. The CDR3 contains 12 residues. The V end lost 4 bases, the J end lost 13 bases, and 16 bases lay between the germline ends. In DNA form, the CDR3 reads TGTGCCAGCAGCTCCTACAGGGACATAGGCACCTTC. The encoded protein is CASSSYRDIGTF. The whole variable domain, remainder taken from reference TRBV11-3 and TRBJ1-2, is EAGVVQSPRYKIIEKKQPVAFWCNPISGHNTLYWYLQNLGQGPELLIRYENEEAVDDSQLPKDRFSAERLKGVDSTLKIQPAELGDSAVYLCASSSYRDIGTFGSGTRLTVV.

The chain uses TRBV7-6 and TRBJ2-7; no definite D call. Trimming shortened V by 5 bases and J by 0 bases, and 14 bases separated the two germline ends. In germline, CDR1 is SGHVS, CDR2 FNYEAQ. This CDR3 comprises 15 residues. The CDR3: CASSPGQSSSYEQYF. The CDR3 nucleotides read TGTGCCAGCAGCCCCGGGCAGTCGAGCTCCTACGAGCAGTACTTC.

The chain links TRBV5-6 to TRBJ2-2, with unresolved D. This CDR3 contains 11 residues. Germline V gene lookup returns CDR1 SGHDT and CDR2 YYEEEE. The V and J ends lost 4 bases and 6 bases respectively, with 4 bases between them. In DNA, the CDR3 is TGTGCCAGCAGCGGGCCCGGGGAGCTGTTTTTT. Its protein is CASSGPGELFF. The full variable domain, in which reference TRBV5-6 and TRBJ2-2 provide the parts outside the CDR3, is DAGVTQSPTHLIKTRGQQVTLRCSPKSGHDTVSWYQQALGQGPQFIFQYYEEEERQRGNFPDRFSGHQFPNYSSELNVNALLLGDSALYLCASSGPGELFFGEGSRLTVL.

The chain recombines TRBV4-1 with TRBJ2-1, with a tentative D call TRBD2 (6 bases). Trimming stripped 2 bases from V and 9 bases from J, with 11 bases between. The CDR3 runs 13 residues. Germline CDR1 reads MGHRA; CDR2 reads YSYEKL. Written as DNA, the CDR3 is TGCGCCAGCAGCCAATCGGGGGTTCCTGAGCAGTTCTTC. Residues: CASSQSGVPEQFF.

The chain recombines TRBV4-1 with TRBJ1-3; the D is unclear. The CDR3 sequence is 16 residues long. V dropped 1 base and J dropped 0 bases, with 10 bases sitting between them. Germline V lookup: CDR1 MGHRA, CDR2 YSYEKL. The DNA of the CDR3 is TGCGCCAGCAGCCAAGGGGCGGCCTACTCTGGAAACACCATATATTTT. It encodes CASSQGAAYSGNTIYF.

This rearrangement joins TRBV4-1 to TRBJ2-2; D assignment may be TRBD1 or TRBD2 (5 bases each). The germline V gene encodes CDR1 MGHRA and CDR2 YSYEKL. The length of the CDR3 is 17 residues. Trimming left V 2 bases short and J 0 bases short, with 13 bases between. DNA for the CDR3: TGCGCCAGCAGCCAATGGGCCGGGGCCCCGAACACCGGGGAGCTGTTTTTT. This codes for CASSQWAGAPNTGELFF.

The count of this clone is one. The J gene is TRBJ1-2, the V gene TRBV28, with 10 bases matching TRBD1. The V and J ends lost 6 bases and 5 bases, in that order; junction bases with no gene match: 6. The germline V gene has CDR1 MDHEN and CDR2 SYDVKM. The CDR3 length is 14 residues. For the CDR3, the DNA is TGTGCCAGCAGCACGACAGGGGGCGGGTATGGCTACACCTTC. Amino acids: CASSTTGGGYGYTF.

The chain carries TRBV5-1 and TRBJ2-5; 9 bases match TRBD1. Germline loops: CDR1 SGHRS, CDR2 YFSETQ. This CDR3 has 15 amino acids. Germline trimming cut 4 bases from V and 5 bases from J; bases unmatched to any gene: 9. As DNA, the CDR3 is TGCGCCAGCAGCCCTAGGGACAGGGAGAAGGAGACCCAGTACTTC. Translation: CASSPRDREKETQYF.